This TCR beta chain came from a study of cytomegalovirus exposure and HLA in healthy donors. The study's findings and limits: Earlier analysis found most TCR beta V segments productive about 90% or about 30% of the time.

The CDR3 spans 15 residues. V was trimmed by 6 bases and J by 3 bases, leaving 21 bases between them. Germline V gene sequence: CDR1 SQVTM, CDR2 ANQGSEA. A remark on this clone: The antigen is undetermined.

Primers for the PCR totalled 60 Vbeta and 13 Jbeta. Some clones are missing from TCRdb's copy, which holds only in-frame ones; the method was immunoSEQ multiplex PCR. The listing records approximately 120,000 clones. The sequence came from a man between 18 and 29 years old in good health and CMV-seronegative. The material sequenced was PBMCs. The chain combines TRBV29-1 with TRBJ2-7, with D possibly TRBD1 on 6 matching bases. Here the CDR3 reads CSVGDPTGNYYEQYF. The CDR3 nucleotides read TGCAGCGTGGGGGACCCTACAGGGAACTACTACGAGCAGTACTTC.